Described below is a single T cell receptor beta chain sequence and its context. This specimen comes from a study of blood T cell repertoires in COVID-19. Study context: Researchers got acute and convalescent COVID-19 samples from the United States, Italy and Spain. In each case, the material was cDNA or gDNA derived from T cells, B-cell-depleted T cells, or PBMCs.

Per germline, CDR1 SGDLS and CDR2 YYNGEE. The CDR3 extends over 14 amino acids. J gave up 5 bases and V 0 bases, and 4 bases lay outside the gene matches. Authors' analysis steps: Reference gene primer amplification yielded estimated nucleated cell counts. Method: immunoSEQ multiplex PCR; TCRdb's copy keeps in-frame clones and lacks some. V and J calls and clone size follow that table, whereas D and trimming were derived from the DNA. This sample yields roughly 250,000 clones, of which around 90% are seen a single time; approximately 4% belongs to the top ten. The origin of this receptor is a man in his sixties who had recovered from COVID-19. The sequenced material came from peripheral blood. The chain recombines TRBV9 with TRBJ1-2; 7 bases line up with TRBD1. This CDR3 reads CASSVAGTAYGYTF. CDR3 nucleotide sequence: TGTGCCAGCAGCGTAGCGGGGACAGCGTATGGCTACACCTTC. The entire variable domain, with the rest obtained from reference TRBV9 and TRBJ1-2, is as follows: DSGVTQTPKHLITATGQRVTLRCSPRSGDLSVYWYQQSLDQGLQFLIQYYNGEERAKGNILERFSAQQFPDLHSELNLSSLELGDSALYFCASSVAGTAYGYTFGSGTRLTVV.